A single T cell receptor beta chain is shown here with its context. Its antigen is undetermined. At sampling all donors were nominally healthy, likely with unrecorded immune exposures. This sample was taken from a study of cytomegalovirus exposure and HLA in healthy donors. Findings and limits, study-wide: When a later analysis compared HLA-associated TCR beta chains with equally common others, the HLA-associated chains turned out to be more clonally expanded and to have lower generation probabilities. What was likely a sequencing artifact was a cluster of highly shared sequence variants.

Trimming took 3 bases from V and 7 from J, leaving 10 bases between them. The germline CDR1 and CDR2 sequences are SGHDT and YYEEEE. This CDR3 contains 12 residues. The PCR contained 60 Vbeta and 13 Jbeta primers. Sequencing used immunoSEQ multiplex PCR; TCRdb keeps in-frame clones, though not all of them. This table has more than 150,000 clones, around 80% appearing once. Sample: PBMCs. This clonotype originated in a woman aged 40-49 years in good health and CMV-seropositive. The rearrangement uses TRBV5-6 and TRBJ1-2; no definite D call. The CDR3 sequence: CASSWEEAGYTF. CDR3 bases: TGTGCCAGCAGCTGGGAGGAGGCTGGCTACACCTTC.